The rows below give T cell receptor beta chains drawn from one sample of a study of regulatory T cells in long-lasting Graves disease. Using its own MiXCR run on the multiplex PCR reads, TCRdb lists one record per CDR3 protein. The data contain fewer than 600,000 distinct CDR3 sequences, 20% to 25% of them seen just once; the ten biggest clones take up around 12%. Sequenced here: peripheral blood mononuclear cells (PBMCs), sampled when the disease was refractory, from a patient treated with antithyroid drugs. These receptors were taken from a female donor with Graves disease. The CDR3 runs from the conserved cysteine through the conserved F or W. A D gene is named only where the DNA matches it firmly. Where a row states a size, it is once, few, many or the class of an expanded clone; other rows omit it.

j_call,v_call,clone_size,d_call,cdr3_nt,cdr3_aa
TRBJ1-4,TRBV14,few,.,TGTGCCAGCAGCCGGCAGGACGGAGCTAATGAAAAACTGTTTTTT,CASSRQDGANEKLFF
TRBJ1-2,TRBV29-1,many,.,TGCAGCGTTGAAGATACAGGGTTCGATGGCTACACCTTC,CSVEDTGFDGYTF
TRBJ1-1,TRBV19,many,.,TGTGCCAGTAGAAAGGGGGAGGACACTGAAGCTTTCTTT,CASRKGEDTEAFF
TRBJ2-5,TRBV20-1,few,TRBD2,TGCAGTCCTATCCCCAGGGTAGCGGGATCCCAAGAGACCCAGTACTTC,CSPIPRVAGSQETQYF
TRBJ1-4,TRBV10-3,many,TRBD1,TGTGCCATCAGACGACAGGGAGACAATGAAAAACTGTTTTTT,CAIRRQGDNEKLFF
TRBJ1-3,TRBV25-1,.,.,TGTGCCAGCAGTGAATCTGCAGGGGCTGGAAACACCATATATTTT,CASSESAGAGNTIYF
TRBJ1-2,TRBV20-1,few,TRBD1,TGCAGTGCTACCCCGACAGGGAGCTATGGCTACACCTTC,CSATPTGSYGYTF
TRBJ2-7,TRBV7-2,few,.,TGTGCCAGCAGCTTAGCGGAGGGTGTACAGAGCGAGCAGTACTTC,CASSLAEGVQSEQYF
TRBJ1-1,TRBV6-1,many,.,TGTGCCAGCACCCTAGGGGGGGGCACGACTGAAGCTTTCTTT,CASTLGGGTTEAFF
TRBJ2-7,TRBV19,.,TRBD2,TGTGCCAGTAGTATCCAACTAGCGTCCCACGAGCAGTACTTC,CASSIQLASHEQYF
TRBJ2-5,TRBV15,many,.,TGTGCCACCAGCAGAGATGGGCGATCCGAAGAGACCCAGTACTTC,CATSRDGRSEETQYF
TRBJ2-7,TRBV12-3/TRBV12-4,.,.,TGTGCCAGCAGTATAAAGAACGAGCAGTACTTC,CASSIKNEQYF
TRBJ1-4,TRBV20-1,many,TRBD1,TGCAGTGCTAGGCTACAGGGGGCGGTCGAAAAACTGTTTTTT,CSARLQGAVEKLFF
TRBJ1-1,TRBV6-1,many,.,TGTGCCAGCAGGGTACGCAAAGAAGCTTTCTTT,CASRVRKEAFF
TRBJ2-2,TRBV9,few,.,TGTGCCAGCAGCGCTATCACAGGGGAGCTGTTTTTT,CASSAITGELFF
TRBJ1-1,TRBV5-1,.,TRBD1,TGCGCCAGCAGCCCATGGACAGGGGGTCTGCCAAACACTGAAGCTTTCTTT,CASSPWTGGLPNTEAFF
TRBJ2-2,TRBV6-1,.,TRBD1,TGTTGTCCCCGGACAGGGGCAAATGGCGGGGAGCTGTTTTTT,CCPRTGANGGELFF
TRBJ2-7,TRBV28,many,.,TGTGCCAGCAGTTCCTCAGGGGGGAACGAGCAGTACTTC,CASSSSGGNEQYF
TRBJ1-2,TRBV3-1,few,.,TGTGCCAGCAGCTCACTCTCGTCTCGCTATGGCTACACCTTC,CASSSLSSRYGYTF
TRBJ1-1,TRBV29-1,many,.,TGCAGCGTTGAAGCTGAACCGACAGCTGAAGCTTTCTTT,CSVEAEPTAEAFF
TRBJ2-7,TRBV12-3/TRBV12-4,many,TRBD1,TGTGCCAGCAGTGACCAGACAGGGGACTACGAGCAGTACTTC,CASSDQTGDYEQYF
TRBJ2-7,TRBV5-1,.,.,TGCGCCAGCAGTCATGAGAGACAAAACTACTACGAGCAGTACTTC,CASSHERQNYYEQYF
TRBJ2-4,TRBV6-2/TRBV6-3,.,TRBD2,TGTGCCAGCAGTTACTCGGGACTAGCGGGGCTAGCCAAAAACATTCAGTACTTC,CASSYSGLAGLAKNIQYF
TRBJ2-5,TRBV28,many,.,TGTGCCAGCAGTTTATCTGGGATAGGGGAGACCCAGTACTTC,CASSLSGIGETQYF
TRBJ2-5,TRBV7-6,few,.,TGTGCCAGCAGCTTAGTGGTCACAGCAACAGAGACCCAGTACTTC,CASSLVVTATETQYF
TRBJ2-7,TRBV7-2,many,.,TGTGCCAGCAGCTTAGCTTTTGGGGCTTACGAGCAGTACTTC,CASSLAFGAYEQYF
TRBJ2-7,TRBV6-2/TRBV6-3,.,TRBD2,TGTGCCAGCAGTTCCCTCCCCGCGGGGGAAACCTACGAGCAGTACTTC,CASSSLPAGETYEQYF
TRBJ1-6,TRBV6-1,few,.,TGTGCCAGCAGTAACCATGACTCGCCTGGGAATTCACCCCTCCACTTT,CASSNHDSPGNSPLHF
TRBJ2-6,TRBV20-1,many,.,TGCAGTGCTAGTATATTCGAGGCCAACGTCCTGACTTTC,CSASIFEANVLTF
TRBJ1-4,TRBV12-3/TRBV12-4,many,.,TGTGCCAGCAGTTTGGAATCGACTAATGAAAAACTGTTTTTT,CASSLESTNEKLFF
TRBJ2-7,TRBV11-3,.,.,TGTGCCAGCAGCTTAGTTGCGGTTTCCGAGCAGTACTTC,CASSLVAVSEQYF
TRBJ2-7,TRBV7-9,.,.,TGTGCCAGCAGCGTGGTGGCAGGGAACGAGCAGTACTTC,CASSVVAGNEQYF
TRBJ2-3,TRBV2,few,.,TGTGCCAGCAGCTTTCAGATTTTTACAGATACGCAGTATTTT,CASSFQIFTDTQYF
TRBJ1-5,TRBV12-3/TRBV12-4,many,TRBD1,TGTGCCAGCAGTCCCCCCTACCGGGACAGGGACAATCAGCCCCAGCATTTT,CASSPPYRDRDNQPQHF
TRBJ1-1,TRBV6-4,many,TRBD1,TGTGCCAGCAGTACAGGGGTGGGCAGCACTGAAGCTTTCTTT,CASSTGVGSTEAFF
TRBJ2-7,TRBV28,many,.,TGTGCCAGCAGTTCCCTCGATTTCCGGGGTATGGGCTACGAGCAGTACTTC,CASSSLDFRGMGYEQYF
TRBJ2-5,TRBV4-1,.,.,TGCGCCAGCAGCCAAGGGGCGGGACGAGAGACCCAGTACTTC,CASSQGAGRETQYF